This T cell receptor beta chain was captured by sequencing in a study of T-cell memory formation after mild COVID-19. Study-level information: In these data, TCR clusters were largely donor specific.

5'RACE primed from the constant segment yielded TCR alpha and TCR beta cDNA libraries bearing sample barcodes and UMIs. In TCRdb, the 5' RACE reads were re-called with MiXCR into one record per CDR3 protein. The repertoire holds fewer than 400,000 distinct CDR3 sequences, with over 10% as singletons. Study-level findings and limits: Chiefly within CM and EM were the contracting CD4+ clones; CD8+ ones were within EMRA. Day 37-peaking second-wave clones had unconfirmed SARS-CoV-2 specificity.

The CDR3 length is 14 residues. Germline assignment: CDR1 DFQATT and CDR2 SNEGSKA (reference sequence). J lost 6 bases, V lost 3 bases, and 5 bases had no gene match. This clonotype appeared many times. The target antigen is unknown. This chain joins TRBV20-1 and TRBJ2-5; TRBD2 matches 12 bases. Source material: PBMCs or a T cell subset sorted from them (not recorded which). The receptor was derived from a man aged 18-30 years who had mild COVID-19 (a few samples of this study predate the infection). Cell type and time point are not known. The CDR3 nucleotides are TGCAGTGCTAGGGCTAGCGGGGGGGCTCAGACCCAGTACTTC. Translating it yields CSARASGGAQTQYF.